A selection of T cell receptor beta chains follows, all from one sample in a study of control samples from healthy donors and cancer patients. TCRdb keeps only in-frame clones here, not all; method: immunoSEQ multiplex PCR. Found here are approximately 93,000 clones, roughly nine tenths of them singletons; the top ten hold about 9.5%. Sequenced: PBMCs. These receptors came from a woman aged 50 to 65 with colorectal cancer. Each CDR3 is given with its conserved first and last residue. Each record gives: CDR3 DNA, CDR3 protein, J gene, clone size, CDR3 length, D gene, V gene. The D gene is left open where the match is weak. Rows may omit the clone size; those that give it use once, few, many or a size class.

cdr3_nt: TGTGCCAGCAGGGCGACAGATTTGAACACTGAAGCTTTCTTT; cdr3_aa: CASRATDLNTEAFF; j_call: TRBJ1-1; clone_size: NA; cdr3_length: 14; d_call: NA; v_call: TRBV6-5
cdr3_nt: TGTGCCAGCAGTAGAGGGGCAATCGGGGAGACCCAGTACTTC; cdr3_aa: CASSRGAIGETQYF; j_call: TRBJ2-5; clone_size: NA; cdr3_length: 14; d_call: NA; v_call: TRBV6-6
cdr3_nt: TGTGCCAGCAACCTGGGATCCGGGACGGGGTCACCCCTCCACTTT; cdr3_aa: CASNLGSGTGSPLHF; j_call: TRBJ1-6; clone_size: few; cdr3_length: 15; d_call: NA; v_call: TRBV5-6
cdr3_nt: TGTGCCAGTGGAGGAAACTATGGCTACACCTTC; cdr3_aa: CASGGNYGYTF; j_call: TRBJ1-2; clone_size: NA; cdr3_length: 11; d_call: NA; v_call: TRBV6-4
cdr3_nt: TGTGCCAGCAGGAGTAGGGGGCTAAGTGAGCAGTTCTTC; cdr3_aa: CASRSRGLSEQFF; j_call: TRBJ2-1; clone_size: NA; cdr3_length: 13; d_call: TRBD1; v_call: TRBV5-8
cdr3_nt: TGTGCCAGCAGTTACTCTATGAATTCACCCCTCCACTTT; cdr3_aa: CASSYSMNSPLHF; j_call: TRBJ1-6; clone_size: NA; cdr3_length: 13; d_call: NA; v_call: TRBV6-6
cdr3_nt: TGTGCCAGCACCACACCCGGGGGAGAAAAACTGTTTTTT; cdr3_aa: CASTTPGGEKLFF; j_call: TRBJ1-4; clone_size: NA; cdr3_length: 13; d_call: NA; v_call: TRBV6-5
cdr3_nt: TGTGCCATCAGTGGGACCCAGGGGAAGAACACTGAAGCTTTCTTT; cdr3_aa: CAISGTQGKNTEAFF; j_call: TRBJ1-1; clone_size: NA; cdr3_length: 15; d_call: NA; v_call: TRBV10-3
cdr3_nt: TGTGCCTGGAGTGTAGACGGGGGGGCCGAGACCCAGTACTTC; cdr3_aa: CAWSVDGGAETQYF; j_call: TRBJ2-5; clone_size: NA; cdr3_length: 14; d_call: TRBD2; v_call: TRBV30
cdr3_nt: TGCGCCAGCAGCTCTACAAAGACTAGCGGGGGAGGGGATGAGCAGTTCTTC; cdr3_aa: CASSSTKTSGGGDEQFF; j_call: TRBJ2-1; clone_size: NA; cdr3_length: 17; d_call: TRBD2; v_call: TRBV5-1
cdr3_nt: TGTGCCAGCAGTTTGGGCAGGGGACGCCCCAATCAGCCCCAGCATTTT; cdr3_aa: CASSLGRGRPNQPQHF; j_call: TRBJ1-5; clone_size: NA; cdr3_length: 16; d_call: NA; v_call: TRBV28
cdr3_nt: TGTGCCAGCAGCCCAGGACCACCCGGGGCCCAGTACTTC; cdr3_aa: CASSPGPPGAQYF; j_call: TRBJ2-5; clone_size: NA; cdr3_length: 13; d_call: NA; v_call: TRBV7-3
cdr3_nt: TGCGCCAGCAGCTGGGGACGAAACTCTGGAAACACCATATATTTT; cdr3_aa: CASSWGRNSGNTIYF; j_call: TRBJ1-3; clone_size: NA; cdr3_length: 15; d_call: NA; v_call: TRBV5-1
cdr3_nt: TGTGCCAGCAGCCCCGGACTAGCGGGGGGTCAGACCCAGTACTTC; cdr3_aa: CASSPGLAGGQTQYF; j_call: TRBJ2-5; clone_size: once; cdr3_length: 15; d_call: TRBD2; v_call: TRBV7-8
cdr3_nt: TGTGCCAGCAGCGGGATACAGGGGTTGGGGGGCTACACCTTC; cdr3_aa: CASSGIQGLGGYTF; j_call: TRBJ1-2; clone_size: few; cdr3_length: 14; d_call: TRBD1; v_call: TRBV5-5
cdr3_nt: TGCGCCAGCAGCTCGGGACAGGTCTCGGGGGAGCTGTTTTTT; cdr3_aa: CASSSGQVSGELFF; j_call: TRBJ2-2; clone_size: NA; cdr3_length: 14; d_call: TRBD1; v_call: TRBV5-1
cdr3_nt: TGCGCCAGCAGTGATCAGGCCTACAATGAGCAGTTCTTC; cdr3_aa: CASSDQAYNEQFF; j_call: TRBJ2-1; clone_size: once; cdr3_length: 13; d_call: NA; v_call: TRBV10-2
cdr3_nt: TGTGCCTGGAGACTAAACAGGGTTTCGTCACCCCTCCACTTT; cdr3_aa: CAWRLNRVSSPLHF; j_call: TRBJ1-6; clone_size: NA; cdr3_length: 14; d_call: NA; v_call: TRBV30
cdr3_nt: TGTGCCAGCAGCAGCTCTGGGGCCAACGTCCTGACTTTC; cdr3_aa: CASSSSGANVLTF; j_call: TRBJ2-6; clone_size: once; cdr3_length: 13; d_call: NA; v_call: TRBV6-5
cdr3_nt: TGTGCCAGCAGCTTAGCGACGACTTCGTATAATTCACCCCTCCACTTT; cdr3_aa: CASSLATTSYNSPLHF; j_call: TRBJ1-6; clone_size: NA; cdr3_length: 16; d_call: NA; v_call: TRBV7-2
cdr3_nt: TGTGCCAGCAGTTACTCCGGGGCCTCCTACAATGAGCAGTTCTTC; cdr3_aa: CASSYSGASYNEQFF; j_call: TRBJ2-1; clone_size: NA; cdr3_length: 15; d_call: NA; v_call: TRBV6-5
cdr3_nt: TGTGCCAGCAGTTCTTCTCGGACCCCTGGGGACACTGAAGCTTTCTTT; cdr3_aa: CASSSSRTPGDTEAFF; j_call: TRBJ1-1; clone_size: NA; cdr3_length: 16; d_call: NA; v_call: TRBV28
cdr3_nt: TGTGCCAGTAGTTCCGGCTATGGCTACACCTTC; cdr3_aa: CASSSGYGYTF; j_call: TRBJ1-2; clone_size: NA; cdr3_length: 11; d_call: NA; v_call: TRBV19
cdr3_nt: TGTGCCAGCAGTGTATACACCGGGGAGCTGTTTTTT; cdr3_aa: CASSVYTGELFF; j_call: TRBJ2-2; clone_size: NA; cdr3_length: 12; d_call: NA; v_call: TRBV25-1
cdr3_nt: TGTGCCAGCAGCTTGGCAGGGACCACTGAAGCTTTCTTT; cdr3_aa: CASSLAGTTEAFF; j_call: TRBJ1-1; clone_size: once; cdr3_length: 13; d_call: NA; v_call: TRBV5-4
cdr3_nt: TGTGCCAGCAGCTTAGCAGGGGGTCCGAGCTCTGGAAACACCATATATTTT; cdr3_aa: CASSLAGGPSSGNTIYF; j_call: TRBJ1-3; clone_size: NA; cdr3_length: 17; d_call: NA; v_call: TRBV7-2
cdr3_nt: TGCGCCAGCAGCACAACAGGGGACGTCACTGAAGCTTTCTTT; cdr3_aa: CASSTTGDVTEAFF; j_call: TRBJ1-1; clone_size: NA; cdr3_length: 14; d_call: TRBD1; v_call: TRBV5-1
cdr3_nt: TGTGCCAGCTCACCACAGGGGCCCAATCAGCCCCAGCATTTT; cdr3_aa: CASSPQGPNQPQHF; j_call: TRBJ1-5; clone_size: NA; cdr3_length: 14; d_call: NA; v_call: TRBV18
cdr3_nt: TGTGCCAGCAGTGACCCCCAACTAGCGGGGGGTCAAGAGACCCAGTACTTC; cdr3_aa: CASSDPQLAGGQETQYF; j_call: TRBJ2-5; clone_size: once; cdr3_length: 17; d_call: TRBD2; v_call: TRBV25-1